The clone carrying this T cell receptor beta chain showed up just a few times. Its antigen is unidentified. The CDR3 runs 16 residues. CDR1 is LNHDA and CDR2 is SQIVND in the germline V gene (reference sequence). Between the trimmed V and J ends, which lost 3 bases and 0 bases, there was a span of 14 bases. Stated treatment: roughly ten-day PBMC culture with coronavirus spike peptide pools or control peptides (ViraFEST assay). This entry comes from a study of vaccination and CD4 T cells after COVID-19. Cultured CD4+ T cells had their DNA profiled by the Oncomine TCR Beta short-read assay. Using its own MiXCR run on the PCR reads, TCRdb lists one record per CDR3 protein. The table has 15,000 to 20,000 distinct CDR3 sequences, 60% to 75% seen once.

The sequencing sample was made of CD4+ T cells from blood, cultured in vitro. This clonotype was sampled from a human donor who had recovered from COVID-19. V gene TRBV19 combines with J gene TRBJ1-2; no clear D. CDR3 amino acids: CASSMGSIRANYGYTF. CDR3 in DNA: TGTGCCAGTAGTATGGGGAGTATCCGGGCTAACTATGGCTACACCTTC.